This entry is about one TCR beta chain. This entry belongs to a study of technical replicates of blood from a few donors. Libraries were prepared by immunoSEQ multiplex PCR; TCRdb keeps only in-frame clonotypes and omits some of them. This sample carries more than 65,000 clones, around 91% of them seen once, and the ten largest clones take 0.35% to 0.45%. Sequences were obtained from T cells isolated from PBMCs. This TCR was sampled from a human donor in good health. Some clones in this sample may be carry-over from other donors' samples.

CDR3 sequence: CASSVRWRDRVSGANVLTF. In DNA form, the CDR3 reads TGTGCCAGCAGCGTTAGATGGCGGGACAGGGTATCTGGGGCCAACGTCCTGACTTTC. This sequence joins TRBV11-2 and TRBJ2-6; TRBD1 aligns across 9 bases. This CDR3 has 19 residues. V trimming: 5 bases; J trimming: 1 base; junction bases outside the gene matches: 12. The germline V gene has CDR1 SGHAT and CDR2 FQNNGV.